These T cell receptor beta chains were read from a single sample in a study of blood T cell repertoires in COVID-19. Sequencing was performed with immunoSEQ multiplex PCR; in TCRdb, only in-frame clones are kept and a portion is missing. The sample records about 240,000 clones, around 88% being singletons. Sequencing was performed on peripheral blood. Receptors originate from a man aged 80 or over with acute or convalescent COVID-19. CDR3s include the opening cysteine and the closing phenylalanine or tryptophan. A D gene is named only where the DNA matches it firmly. Expanded clones are given a class, and other clones once, few, many or no size at all.

CDR3 protein: CASSLVPGISPLHF; V gene: TRBV7-6; D gene: -; J gene: TRBJ1-6; clone size: -
CDR3 protein: CASSIADGGTDTQYF; V gene: TRBV19; D gene: -; J gene: TRBJ2-3; clone size: -
CDR3 protein: CASYGQNTGELFF; V gene: TRBV5-1; D gene: -; J gene: TRBJ2-2; clone size: -
CDR3 protein: CASSATQGASNYGYTF; V gene: TRBV6-1; D gene: TRBD1; J gene: TRBJ1-2; clone size: -
CDR3 protein: CASSGGLLGEQYF; V gene: TRBV11-2; D gene: -; J gene: TRBJ2-7; clone size: -
CDR3 protein: CASSPIRQGLNSGNTIYF; V gene: TRBV18; D gene: TRBD1; J gene: TRBJ1-3; clone size: -
CDR3 protein: CASSAIREGLQATRGLFF; V gene: TRBV19; D gene: -; J gene: TRBJ1-4; clone size: -
CDR3 protein: CATAQGGKNTEAFF; V gene: TRBV6-5; D gene: TRBD1; J gene: TRBJ1-1; clone size: -
CDR3 protein: CASSKQQGQPQHF; V gene: TRBV11-2; D gene: -; J gene: TRBJ1-5; clone size: -
CDR3 protein: CASKVAGLNEQFF; V gene: TRBV6-5; D gene: -; J gene: TRBJ2-1; clone size: -
CDR3 protein: CASSVSGGFDEQYF; V gene: TRBV11-2; D gene: TRBD2; J gene: TRBJ2-7; clone size: -
CDR3 protein: CASSFRSSGETGELFF; V gene: TRBV7-6; D gene: TRBD2; J gene: TRBJ2-2; clone size: once
CDR3 protein: CSVEREAFF; V gene: TRBV29-1; D gene: -; J gene: TRBJ1-1; clone size: -
CDR3 protein: CASSPTGVSGNTIYF; V gene: TRBV27; D gene: -; J gene: TRBJ1-3; clone size: -
CDR3 protein: CASSPELGPQHF; V gene: TRBV7-9; D gene: -; J gene: TRBJ1-5; clone size: -
CDR3 protein: CASSFRFYEQYF; V gene: TRBV28; D gene: -; J gene: TRBJ2-7; clone size: -
CDR3 protein: CASSITTGLATNSPLHF; V gene: TRBV19; D gene: -; J gene: TRBJ1-6; clone size: -
CDR3 protein: CASSPTSGVYNEQFF; V gene: TRBV3-1/TRBV3-2; D gene: TRBD2; J gene: TRBJ2-1; clone size: -
CDR3 protein: CASRTSGGKNEQFF; V gene: TRBV25-1; D gene: TRBD2; J gene: TRBJ2-1; clone size: few
CDR3 protein: CASSVAGTGLSVTGELFF; V gene: TRBV9; D gene: TRBD1; J gene: TRBJ2-2; clone size: once
CDR3 protein: CASRGGTGQPSGYGYTF; V gene: TRBV5-4; D gene: TRBD1; J gene: TRBJ1-2; clone size: -
CDR3 protein: CASSYSRVYGNTIYF; V gene: TRBV6-5; D gene: -; J gene: TRBJ1-3; clone size: -
CDR3 protein: CATSGAGTTSNQPQHF; V gene: TRBV24-1; D gene: -; J gene: TRBJ1-5; clone size: -
CDR3 protein: CASSLRGKGDSPLHF; V gene: TRBV7-9; D gene: -; J gene: TRBJ1-6; clone size: -
CDR3 protein: CAGSQTGLSEQYF; V gene: TRBV6-5; D gene: TRBD1; J gene: TRBJ2-7; clone size: -
CDR3 protein: CASSPFVQGFRYF; V gene: TRBV5-4; D gene: -; J gene: TRBJ2-7; clone size: once
CDR3 protein: CASSYSSGNTDTQYF; V gene: TRBV6-2/TRBV6-3; D gene: -; J gene: TRBJ2-3; clone size: -
CDR3 protein: CASSQDRGQGGGPQHF; V gene: TRBV4-3; D gene: TRBD1; J gene: TRBJ1-5; clone size: -
CDR3 protein: CASSLFTEGETQYF; V gene: TRBV7-8; D gene: -; J gene: TRBJ2-5; clone size: once
CDR3 protein: CASSPGTGIRGQETQYF; V gene: TRBV3-1/TRBV3-2; D gene: TRBD1; J gene: TRBJ2-5; clone size: few
CDR3 protein: CATSDPTGNLRNEQFF; V gene: TRBV24-1; D gene: TRBD1; J gene: TRBJ2-1; clone size: -
CDR3 protein: CASRIQGDRTDTQYF; V gene: TRBV5-1; D gene: TRBD1; J gene: TRBJ2-3; clone size: -
CDR3 protein: CASSSWDRGSFGYTF; V gene: TRBV5-6; D gene: TRBD1; J gene: TRBJ1-2; clone size: -
CDR3 protein: CASSQDFSSGSDFGEQFF; V gene: TRBV3-1/TRBV3-2; D gene: TRBD2; J gene: TRBJ2-1; clone size: -
CDR3 protein: CASSSLGGSGQPQHF; V gene: TRBV7-9; D gene: -; J gene: TRBJ1-5; clone size: -
CDR3 protein: CASSQEAGTTDTQYF; V gene: TRBV4-2; D gene: TRBD2; J gene: TRBJ2-3; clone size: once
CDR3 protein: CASGPTANYGYTF; V gene: TRBV7-3; D gene: -; J gene: TRBJ1-2; clone size: -
CDR3 protein: CATSSPGTARGQPQHF; V gene: TRBV15; D gene: TRBD1; J gene: TRBJ1-5; clone size: -
CDR3 protein: CASSPLRGNTEAFF; V gene: TRBV18; D gene: -; J gene: TRBJ1-1; clone size: -
CDR3 protein: CASSWGMGVAGNEQFF; V gene: TRBV5-6; D gene: TRBD2; J gene: TRBJ2-1; clone size: -
CDR3 protein: CASSLGQGSHEQYF; V gene: TRBV5-1; D gene: -; J gene: TRBJ2-7; clone size: -
CDR3 protein: CASSPSVVTEAFF; V gene: TRBV18; D gene: -; J gene: TRBJ1-1; clone size: few
CDR3 protein: CASSETGLDGYTF; V gene: TRBV7-9; D gene: TRBD1; J gene: TRBJ1-2; clone size: -
CDR3 protein: CASSLVASGLAGANTQYF; V gene: TRBV7-2; D gene: TRBD2; J gene: TRBJ2-3; clone size: -
CDR3 protein: CASSRTPVEGDTQYF; V gene: TRBV9; D gene: -; J gene: TRBJ2-3; clone size: -
CDR3 protein: CASSGDREQPQHF; V gene: TRBV2; D gene: TRBD1; J gene: TRBJ1-5; clone size: -
CDR3 protein: CASSSPGDTEAFF; V gene: TRBV5-4; D gene: -; J gene: TRBJ1-1; clone size: once
CDR3 protein: CAMSGASYNEQFF; V gene: TRBV10-3; D gene: -; J gene: TRBJ2-1; clone size: -
CDR3 protein: CATSEPGQMRTDTQYF; V gene: TRBV24-1; D gene: -; J gene: TRBJ2-3; clone size: -
CDR3 protein: CASSSGQGQETQYF; V gene: TRBV5-4; D gene: TRBD1; J gene: TRBJ2-5; clone size: -
CDR3 protein: CASSSDSSPQHF; V gene: TRBV2; D gene: -; J gene: TRBJ1-5; clone size: -
CDR3 protein: CASRLGAVLNTEAFF; V gene: TRBV13; D gene: -; J gene: TRBJ1-1; clone size: once
CDR3 protein: CASSVRVGNSPLHF; V gene: TRBV19; D gene: -; J gene: TRBJ1-6; clone size: -